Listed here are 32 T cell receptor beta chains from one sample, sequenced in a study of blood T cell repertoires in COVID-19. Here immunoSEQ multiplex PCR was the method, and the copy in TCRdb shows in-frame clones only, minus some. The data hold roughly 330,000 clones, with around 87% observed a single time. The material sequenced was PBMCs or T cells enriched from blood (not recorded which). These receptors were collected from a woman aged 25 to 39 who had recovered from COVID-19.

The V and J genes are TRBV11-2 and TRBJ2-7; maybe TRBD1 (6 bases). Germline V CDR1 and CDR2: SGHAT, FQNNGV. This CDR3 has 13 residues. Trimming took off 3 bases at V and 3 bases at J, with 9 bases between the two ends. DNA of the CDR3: TGTGCCAGCAGCTTGGACAGCGGCTACGAGCAGTACTTC. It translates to CASSLDSGYEQYF.

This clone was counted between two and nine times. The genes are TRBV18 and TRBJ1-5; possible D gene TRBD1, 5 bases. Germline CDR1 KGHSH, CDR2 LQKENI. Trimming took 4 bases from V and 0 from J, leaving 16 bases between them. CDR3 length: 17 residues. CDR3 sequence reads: CASSLYPGLISNQPQHF. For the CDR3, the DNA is TGTGCCAGCTCACTATATCCGGGACTTATTAGCAATCAGCCCCAGCATTTT. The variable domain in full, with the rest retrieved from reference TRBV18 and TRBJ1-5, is NAGVMQNPRHLVRRRGQEARLRCSPMKGHSHVYWYRQLPEEGLKFMVYLQKENIIDESGMPKERFSAEFPKEGPSILRIQQVVRGDSAAYFCASSLYPGLISNQPQHFGDGTRLSIL.

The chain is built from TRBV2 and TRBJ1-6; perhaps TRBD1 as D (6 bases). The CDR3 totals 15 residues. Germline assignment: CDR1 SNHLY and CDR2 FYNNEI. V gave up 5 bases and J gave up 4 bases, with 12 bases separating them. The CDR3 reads CASSSQGWYNSPLHF. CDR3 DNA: TGTGCCAGCAGTTCACAGGGTTGGTATAATTCACCCCTCCACTTT.

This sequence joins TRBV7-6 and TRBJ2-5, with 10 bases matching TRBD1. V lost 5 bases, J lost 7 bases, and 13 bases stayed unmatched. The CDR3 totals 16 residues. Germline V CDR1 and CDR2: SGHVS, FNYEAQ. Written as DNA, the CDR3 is TGTGCCAGCAGCGGATCCGGGACAGGGGCTGAGGGGACCCAGTACTTC. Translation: CASSGSGTGAEGTQYF.

The DNA for the CDR3 is TGTGCCAGCAGCCGACAGAGCTCCTACAATGAGCAGTTCTTC. This encodes CASSRQSSYNEQFF. The genes are TRBV7-9 and TRBJ2-1, with D maybe TRBD1 (5 bases). The V gene's germline CDR1 is SEHNR and CDR2 FQNEAQ (reference sequence). Trimming removed 5 bases from V and 0 bases from J, with 8 bases in between. The CDR3 covers 14 residues.

CDR3 sequence (DNA): TGTGCCAGCAACCGCGCCAGGGGACCCCAAGAGACCCAGTACTTC. This gives the protein CASNRARGPQETQYF. This chain joins TRBV27 and TRBJ2-5; a possible D gene is TRBD1 (6 bases). V shed 7 bases and J shed 1 base, with 16 bases lying between them. This CDR3 comprises 15 residues. From germline, CDR1 is MNHEY and CDR2 SMNVEV (reference sequence).

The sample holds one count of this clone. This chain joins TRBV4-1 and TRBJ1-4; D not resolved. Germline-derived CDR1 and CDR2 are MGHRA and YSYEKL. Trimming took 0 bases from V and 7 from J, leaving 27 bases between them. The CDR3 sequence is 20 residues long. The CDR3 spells CASSQDSGISPNVGSEKLFF. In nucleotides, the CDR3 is TGCGCCAGCAGCCAAGATAGTGGCATATCCCCGAATGTAGGGAGTGAAAAACTGTTTTTT.

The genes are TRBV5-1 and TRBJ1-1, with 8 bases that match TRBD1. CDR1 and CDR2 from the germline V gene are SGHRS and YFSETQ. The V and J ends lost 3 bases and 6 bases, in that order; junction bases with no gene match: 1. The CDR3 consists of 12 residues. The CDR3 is CASSSQGAEAFF. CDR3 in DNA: TGCGCCAGCAGCTCACAGGGGGCTGAAGCTTTCTTT.

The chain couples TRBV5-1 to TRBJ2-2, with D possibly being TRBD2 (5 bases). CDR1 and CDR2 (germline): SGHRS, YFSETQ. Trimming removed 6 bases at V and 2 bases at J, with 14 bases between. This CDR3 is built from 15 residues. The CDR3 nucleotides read TGCGCCAGCACCTTAAGGACGGGAAACACCGGGGAGCTGTTTTTT. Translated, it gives CASTLRTGNTGELFF.

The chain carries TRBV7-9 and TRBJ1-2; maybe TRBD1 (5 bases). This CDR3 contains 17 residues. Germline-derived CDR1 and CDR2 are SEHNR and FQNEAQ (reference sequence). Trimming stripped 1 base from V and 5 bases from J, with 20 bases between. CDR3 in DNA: TGTGCCAGCAGCTTAGTTGGGGCAGGGAGGGAGATTTATGGCTACACCTTC. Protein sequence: CASSLVGAGREIYGYTF.

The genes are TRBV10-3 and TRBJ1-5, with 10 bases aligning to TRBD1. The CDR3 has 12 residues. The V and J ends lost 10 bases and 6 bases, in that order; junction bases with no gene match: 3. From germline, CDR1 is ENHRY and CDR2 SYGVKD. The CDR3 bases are TGTGCCACTGGGACAGGGGTTCAGCCCCAGCATTTT. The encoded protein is CATGTGVQPQHF.

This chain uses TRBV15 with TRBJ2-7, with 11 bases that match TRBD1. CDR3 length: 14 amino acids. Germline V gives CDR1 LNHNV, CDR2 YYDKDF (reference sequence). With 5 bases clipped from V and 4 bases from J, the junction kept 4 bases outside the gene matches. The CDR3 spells CATSVGDRGYEQYF. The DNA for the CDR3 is TGTGCCACCAGCGTTGGGGACAGGGGGTACGAGCAGTACTTC.

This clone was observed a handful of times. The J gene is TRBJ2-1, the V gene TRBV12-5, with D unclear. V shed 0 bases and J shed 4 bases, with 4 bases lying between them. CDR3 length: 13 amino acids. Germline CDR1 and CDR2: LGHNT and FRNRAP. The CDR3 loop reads CASGLVRYNEQFF. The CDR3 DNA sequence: TGTGCTAGTGGTTTGGTGCGGTACAATGAGCAGTTCTTC.

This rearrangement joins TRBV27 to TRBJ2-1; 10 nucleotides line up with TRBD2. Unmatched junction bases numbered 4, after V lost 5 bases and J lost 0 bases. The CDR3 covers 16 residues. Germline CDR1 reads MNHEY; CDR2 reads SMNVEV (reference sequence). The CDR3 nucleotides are TGTGCCAGCAGTCCATTAGCGGGGGGCTCCTACAATGAGCAGTTCTTC. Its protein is CASSPLAGGSYNEQFF.

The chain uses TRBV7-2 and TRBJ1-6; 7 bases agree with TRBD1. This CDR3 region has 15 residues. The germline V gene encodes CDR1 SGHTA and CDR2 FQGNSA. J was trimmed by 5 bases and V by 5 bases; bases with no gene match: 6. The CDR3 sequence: CASSPRQGDNSPLHF. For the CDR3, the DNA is TGTGCCAGCAGCCCCCGACAGGGAGATAATTCACCCCTCCACTTT. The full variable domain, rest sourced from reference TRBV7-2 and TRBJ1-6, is GAGVSQSPSNKVTEKGKDVELRCDPISGHTALYWYRQSLGQGLEFLIYFQGNSAPDKSGLPSDRFSAERTGGSVSTLTIQRTQQEDSAVYLCASSPRQGDNSPLHFGNGTRLTVT.

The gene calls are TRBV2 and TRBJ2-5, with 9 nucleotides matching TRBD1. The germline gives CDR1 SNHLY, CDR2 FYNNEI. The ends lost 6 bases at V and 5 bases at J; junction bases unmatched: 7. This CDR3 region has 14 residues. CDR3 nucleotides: TGTGCCAGCAGCCGACAGGGGGTGCGGGAGACCCAGTACTTC. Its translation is CASSRQGVRETQYF.

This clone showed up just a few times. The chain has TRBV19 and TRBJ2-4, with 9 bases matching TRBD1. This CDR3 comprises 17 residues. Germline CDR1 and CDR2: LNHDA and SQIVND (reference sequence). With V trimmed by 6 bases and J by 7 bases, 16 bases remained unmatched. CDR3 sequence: CASSLTGQGSGLNIQYF. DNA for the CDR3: TGTGCCAGTAGCCTTACGGGACAGGGATCGGGCCTTAACATTCAGTACTTC.

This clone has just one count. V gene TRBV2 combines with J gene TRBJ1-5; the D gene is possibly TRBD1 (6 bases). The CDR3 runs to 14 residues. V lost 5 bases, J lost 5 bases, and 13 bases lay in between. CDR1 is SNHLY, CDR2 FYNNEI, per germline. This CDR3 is CASSPGDGDQPQHF. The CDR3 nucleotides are TGTGCCAGCAGTCCAGGGGATGGGGATCAGCCCCAGCATTTT.

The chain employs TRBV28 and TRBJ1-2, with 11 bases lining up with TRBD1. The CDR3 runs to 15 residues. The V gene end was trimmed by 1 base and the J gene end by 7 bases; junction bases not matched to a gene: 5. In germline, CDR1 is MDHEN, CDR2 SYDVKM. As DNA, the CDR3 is TGTGCCAGCAGTTTATTCGGACAGGGGGCACCTGGCTACACCTTC. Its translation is CASSLFGQGAPGYTF.

The CDR3 loop reads CASSLSGDGNQPQHF. The CDR3 DNA reads as TGTGCCAGCAGTCTATCAGGTGATGGCAATCAGCCCCAGCATTTT. The chain couples TRBV6-5 to TRBJ1-5, with D uncertain. V lost 5 bases and J 2 bases, leaving 13 bases between the germline ends. There are 15 residues in the CDR3. CDR1 is MNHEY, CDR2 SVGAGI, per germline.

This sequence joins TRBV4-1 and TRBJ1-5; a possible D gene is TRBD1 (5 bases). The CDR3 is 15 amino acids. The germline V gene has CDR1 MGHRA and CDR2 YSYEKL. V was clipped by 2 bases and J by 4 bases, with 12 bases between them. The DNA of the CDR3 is TGCGCCAGCAGCCAATGGGGGGTAGGAAATCAGCCCCAGCATTTT. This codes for CASSQWGVGNQPQHF.

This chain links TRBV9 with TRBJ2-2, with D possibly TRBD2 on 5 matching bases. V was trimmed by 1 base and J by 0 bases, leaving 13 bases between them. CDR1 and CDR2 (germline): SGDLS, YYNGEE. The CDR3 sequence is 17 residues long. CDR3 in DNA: TGTGCCAGCAGCGTAAGAGAACCCGGGGCGAACACCGGGGAGCTGTTTTTT. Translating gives CASSVREPGANTGELFF.

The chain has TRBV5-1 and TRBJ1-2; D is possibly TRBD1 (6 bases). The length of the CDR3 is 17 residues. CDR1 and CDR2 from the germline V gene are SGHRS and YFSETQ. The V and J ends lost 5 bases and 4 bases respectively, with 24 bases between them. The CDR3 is CASRTTGTVNSGYGYTF. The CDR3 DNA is TGCGCCAGCAGAACGACAGGAACAGTGAACAGCGGCTATGGCTACACCTTC.

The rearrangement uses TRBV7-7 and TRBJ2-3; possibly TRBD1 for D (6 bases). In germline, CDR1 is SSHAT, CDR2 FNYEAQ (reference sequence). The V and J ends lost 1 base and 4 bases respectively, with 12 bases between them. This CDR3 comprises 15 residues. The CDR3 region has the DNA TGTGCCAGCAGCTTAGGGCAGGGGTCCCCAGATACGCAGTATTTT. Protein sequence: CASSLGQGSPDTQYF.

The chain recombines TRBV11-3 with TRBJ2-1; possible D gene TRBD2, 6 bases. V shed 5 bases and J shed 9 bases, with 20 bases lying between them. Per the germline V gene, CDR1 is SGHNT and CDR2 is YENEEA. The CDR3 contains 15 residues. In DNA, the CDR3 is TGTGCCAGCAGCCTAGGGCGGGGAACGAGGCCTGAGCAGTTCTTC. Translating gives CASSLGRGTRPEQFF. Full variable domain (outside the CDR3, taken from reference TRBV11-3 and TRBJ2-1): EAGVVQSPRYKIIEKKQPVAFWCNPISGHNTLYWYLQNLGQGPELLIRYENEEAVDDSQLPKDRFSAERLKGVDSTLKIQPAELGDSAVYLCASSLGRGTRPEQFFGPGTRLTVL.

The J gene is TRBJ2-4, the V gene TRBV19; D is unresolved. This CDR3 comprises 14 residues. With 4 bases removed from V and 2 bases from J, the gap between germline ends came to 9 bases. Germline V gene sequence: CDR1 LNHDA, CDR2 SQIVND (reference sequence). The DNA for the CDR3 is TGTGCCAGTAGTACCGGGTCGACCAAAAACATTCAGTACTTC. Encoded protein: CASSTGSTKNIQYF.

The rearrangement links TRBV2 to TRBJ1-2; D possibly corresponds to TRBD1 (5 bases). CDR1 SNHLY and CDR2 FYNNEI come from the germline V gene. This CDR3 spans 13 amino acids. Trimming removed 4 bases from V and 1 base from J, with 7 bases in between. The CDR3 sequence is CASSVGLNYGYTF. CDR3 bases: TGTGCCAGCAGTGTGGGACTTAACTATGGCTACACCTTC.

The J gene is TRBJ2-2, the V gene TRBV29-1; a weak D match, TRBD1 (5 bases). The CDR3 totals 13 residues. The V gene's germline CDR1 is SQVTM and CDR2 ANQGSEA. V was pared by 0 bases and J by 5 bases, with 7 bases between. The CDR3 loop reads CSVEDRATGELFF. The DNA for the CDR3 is TGCAGCGTTGAAGACAGGGCGACCGGGGAGCTGTTTTTT.

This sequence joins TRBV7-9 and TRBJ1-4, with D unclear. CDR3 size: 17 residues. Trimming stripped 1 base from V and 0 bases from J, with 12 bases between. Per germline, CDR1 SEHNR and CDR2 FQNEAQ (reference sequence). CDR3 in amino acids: CASSLGRFEPTNEKLFF. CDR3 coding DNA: TGTGCCAGCAGCTTAGGGAGATTTGAACCAACTAATGAAAAACTGTTTTTT.

The CDR3 nucleotides are TGTGCCAGCAGTTTATGGGGGGGGCCCTCAGGACCCCAGCATTTT. Translation: CASSLWGGPSGPQHF. The chain combines TRBV27 with TRBJ1-5, with a possible D match to TRBD1 (6 bases). V was clipped by 1 base and J by 10 bases, with 17 bases between them. Germline V gene data show CDR1 as MNHEY and CDR2 as SMNVEV (reference sequence). The CDR3 is 15 amino acids.

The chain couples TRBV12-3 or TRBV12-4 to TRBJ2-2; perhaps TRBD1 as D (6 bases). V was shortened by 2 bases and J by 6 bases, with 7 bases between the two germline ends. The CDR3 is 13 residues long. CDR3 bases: TGTGCCAGCAGTTTACAGGGGCCCGGGGAGCTGTTTTTT. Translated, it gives CASSLQGPGELFF.

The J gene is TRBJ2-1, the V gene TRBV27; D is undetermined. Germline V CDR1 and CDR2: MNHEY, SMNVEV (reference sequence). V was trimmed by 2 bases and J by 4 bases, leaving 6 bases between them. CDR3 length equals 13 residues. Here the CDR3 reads CASSLPQYNEQFF. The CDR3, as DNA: TGTGCCAGCAGTTTACCACAGTACAATGAGCAGTTCTTC.